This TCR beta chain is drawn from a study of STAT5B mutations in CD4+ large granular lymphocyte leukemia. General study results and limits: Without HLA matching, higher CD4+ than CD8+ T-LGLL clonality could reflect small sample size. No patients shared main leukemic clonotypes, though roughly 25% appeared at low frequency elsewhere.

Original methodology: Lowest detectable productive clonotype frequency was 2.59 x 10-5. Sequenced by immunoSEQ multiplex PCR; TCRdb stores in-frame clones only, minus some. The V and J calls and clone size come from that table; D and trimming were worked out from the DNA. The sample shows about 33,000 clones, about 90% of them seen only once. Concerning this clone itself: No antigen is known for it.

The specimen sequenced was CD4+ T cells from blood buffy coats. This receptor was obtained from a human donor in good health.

The chain's CDR3 is CASSQERRGRANEKLFF. CDR3 coding DNA: TGTGCCAGCAGCCAAGAGCGGAGGGGAAGGGCTAATGAAAAACTGTTTTTT. The chain combines TRBV14 with TRBJ1-4; TRBD1 is a possible D gene (5 bases). This CDR3 region has 17 residues. Germline CDR1 reads SGHDN; CDR2 reads FVKESK. Trimming cost V 0 bases and J 3 bases, with 14 bases left between them.